Here is one T cell receptor beta chain with its context. Antigen specificity is unknown. PBMCs, at least 6 million per sample, were isolated. Between the trimmed V and J ends, which lost 4 bases and 1 base, there was a span of 10 bases. Germline V CDR1 and CDR2: DFQATT, SNEGSKA (reference sequence). CDR3 length equals 13 residues. For the second PCR, which ran for about 7 to 11 cycles, a sample-barcoded 5' primer and a J-beta primer mix were used. TCRdb re-called the 5' RACE reads with MiXCR, one entry per CDR3 protein. Seen here are 650,000 to 950,000 distinct CDR3 sequences, 40% to 50% observed once, and the top ten hold 15% to 25%. This entry belongs to a study of blood T cells in healthy people across ages. Study-wide results and caveats: PBMCs that were unsorted prevented a conclusive naive versus antigen-experienced comparison.

The specimen sequenced was blood. This rearrangement joins TRBV20-1 to TRBJ1-1; TRBD1 is a possible D gene (5 bases). The sequence was obtained from a man aged 55 to 70 in good health. CDR3 protein: CSATLRANTEAFF. The CDR3 region has the DNA TGCAGTGCTACTCTCAGGGCGAACACTGAAGCTTTCTTT.